The 29 T cell receptor beta chains in this list originate from one sample, sequenced in a study of cytomegalovirus exposure and HLA in healthy donors. The PCR ran on 60 Vbeta and 13 Jbeta primers. Generated by immunoSEQ multiplex PCR, the TCRdb table keeps only in-frame clones and is missing some. The sample contains tens of thousands of clones, around 78% of which appear only once. The source material was PBMCs. Source of these receptors: a female donor in good health and CMV-seronegative.

Concerning this clone itself: Its ends do not fully match the called genes, so a read error is possible. The chain carries TRBV7-7 and TRBJ2-2; D ambiguous. Germline V gene lookup returns CDR1 SSHAT and CDR2 FNYEAQ (reference sequence). The CDR3 is 15 residues long. This CDR3 is CASSLRLANTGELFF. In DNA, the CDR3 is TGTGCTAGCAGCTTACGTCTAGCGAACACCGGGGAGCTGTTTTTT.

CDR3 nucleotide sequence: TGTGCCATCAGTGAGTCGAAGGCGGGGGGGGCAGATACGCAGTATTTT. This codes for CAISESKAGGADTQYF. The V call is TRBV10-3, the J call TRBJ2-3; TRBD2 aligns across 9 bases. Germline V gene lookup returns CDR1 ENHRY and CDR2 SYGVKD. V shed 0 bases and J 4 bases; nucleotides not matched to a gene: 5. CDR3 size: 16 residues.

The rearrangement joins TRBV5-6 to TRBJ2-2; the D gene is possibly TRBD1 (5 bases). Trimming stripped 3 bases from V and 5 bases from J, with 20 bases between. The CDR3 contains 17 residues. Per germline, CDR1 SGHDT and CDR2 YYEEEE. CDR3 in DNA: TGTGCCAGCAGCTCAATATTCTCAGGGATTGGAACCGGGGAGCTGTTTTTT. Its translation: CASSSIFSGIGTGELFF.

The V call is TRBV6-1, the J call TRBJ2-7; D might be TRBD1 (6 bases). The CDR3 has 16 residues. The germline V gene encodes CDR1 MNHNS and CDR2 SASEGT. V shed 1 base and J shed 2 bases, with 15 bases lying between them. CDR3 protein: CASSEEVLQGPYEQYF. In DNA, the CDR3 is TGTGCCAGCAGTGAAGAGGTATTACAGGGCCCCTACGAGCAGTACTTC.

This clone was detected a few times. The chain links TRBV2 to TRBJ2-3, with D possibly matching TRBD1 (5 bases). V lost 1 base and J 3 bases, leaving 8 bases between the germline ends. Looked up from germline, CDR1 is SNHLY and CDR2 is FYNNEI. The CDR3 totals 14 residues. CDR3 amino acids: CASSEDRLTDTQYF. Here the CDR3 DNA reads TGTGCCAGCAGTGAAGACAGGTTGACAGATACGCAGTATTTT.

The chain has TRBV29-1 and TRBJ1-1; D call uncertain. Trimming removed 7 bases from V and 3 bases from J, with 6 bases in between. The CDR3 consists of 10 residues. The germline CDR1 and CDR2 sequences are SQVTM and ANQGSEA. The CDR3 reads CSGVDTEAFF. The DNA for the CDR3 is TGCAGCGGAGTGGACACTGAAGCTTTCTTT.

The rearrangement links TRBV11-2 to TRBJ1-1, with TRBD1 matching over 7 bases. CDR1 and CDR2 (germline): SGHAT, FQNNGV. V lost 5 bases and J lost 11; bases outside the gene matches: 17. CDR3 length: 15 amino acids. CDR3 loop: CASSQRQGSALRAFF. Written as DNA, the CDR3 is TGTGCCAGCAGCCAAAGACAGGGTAGTGCTCTGCGCGCTTTCTTT.

The chain is built from TRBV14 and TRBJ1-1; D may be TRBD1 (6 bases). Per germline, CDR1 SGHDN and CDR2 FVKESK. V lost 2 bases and J 6 bases, leaving 10 bases between the germline ends. The CDR3 covers 13 residues. The CDR3 DNA reads TGTGCCAGCAGCCAAACTGGACAGCCTGAAGCTTTCTTT. It specifies CASSQTGQPEAFF. Using reference TRBV14 and TRBJ1-1 for the parts outside the CDR3, the full variable domain is EAGVTQFPSHSVIEKGQTVTLRCDPISGHDNLYWYRRVMGKEIKFLLHFVKESKQDESGMPNNRFLAERTGGTYSTLKVQPAELEDSGVYFCASSQTGQPEAFFGQGTRLTVV.

The chain couples TRBV2 to TRBJ1-5, with 8 bases lining up with TRBD1. V shed 6 bases, J shed 5 bases, and the junction held 21 bases outside the gene matches. This CDR3 region has 19 residues. Germline CDR1 reads SNHLY; CDR2 reads FYNNEI. The CDR3 DNA is TGTGCCAGCAGGGCGATAAAGCTCTCGGACAGGGCGGGCGATCAGCCCCAGCATTTT. Protein: CASRAIKLSDRAGDQPQHF.

J is TRBJ2-7 and V is TRBV7-2; D not certain. The CDR3 loop spans 15 amino acids. V dropped 0 bases and J dropped 2 bases, with 11 bases sitting between them. Germline CDR1 is SGHTA and CDR2 is FQGNSA. CDR3: CASSLAPNSPYEQYF. The CDR3 region has the DNA TGTGCCAGCAGCTTAGCGCCGAACAGCCCCTACGAGCAGTACTTC.

A note on this clone: Germline and junction disagree at one end, which may indicate a read error. This chain connects TRBV7-9 to TRBJ1-1; D unresolved. This CDR3 has 16 amino acids. Germline lookup yields CDR1 SEHNR and CDR2 FQNEAQ (reference sequence). The CDR3: CSSSFGPEGRSTEAFF. CDR3 in DNA: TGTTCCAGCAGCTTTGGTCCGGAGGGCAGGAGCACTGAAGCTTTCTTT.

The chain joins TRBV13 to TRBJ1-1; TRBD1 matches at 9 bases. The CDR3 is made up of 15 amino acids. Trimming at V came to 1 base and at J to 4 bases, leaving 4 bases not matched to a gene. In germline, CDR1 is PRHDT, CDR2 FYEKMQ (reference sequence). Here the CDR3 reads CASSLVGQGGTEAFF. The CDR3 region has the DNA TGTGCCAGCAGCTTAGTGGGACAGGGAGGCACTGAAGCTTTCTTT.

On this clone itself: One end of the junction fails to match germline, which may point to a read error. This specimen includes other DNA sequences encoding the same CDR3. This rearrangement joins TRBV27 to TRBJ2-7, with D maybe TRBD2 (7 bases). Germline CDR1 and CDR2: MNHEY and SMNVEV (reference sequence). This CDR3 region has 14 residues. CDR3 DNA: TGCGCCAGCAGTTTAGGGAGGGGGTTGAACGAGCAGTACTTC. As protein: CASSLGRGLNEQYF.

The chain links TRBV4-1 to TRBJ2-7, with 11 bases that match TRBD2. This CDR3 is 15 amino acids long. Trimming removed 3 bases from V and 4 bases from J; junction bases left unmatched: 5. CDR1 and CDR2 from the germline V gene are MGHRA and YSYEKL. For the CDR3, the DNA is TGCGCCAGCAGCCACGGGACTAGCGGAGAATACGAGCAGTACTTC. Encoded protein: CASSHGTSGEYEQYF.

The chain combines TRBV4-1 with TRBJ2-5; 8 bases map to TRBD1. Trimming removed 4 bases from V and 5 bases from J; junction bases left unmatched: 9. CDR3 length equals 15 residues. The germline CDR1 and CDR2 sequences are MGHRA and YSYEKL. The CDR3 loop is CASSRGTGKRETQYF. In DNA form, the CDR3 reads TGCGCCAGCAGCCGAGGGACAGGCAAGAGGGAGACCCAGTACTTC.

This chain joins TRBV19 and TRBJ1-4, with TRBD1 identical over 7 bases. Germline loops: CDR1 LNHDA, CDR2 SQIVND (reference sequence). The CDR3 totals 14 residues. The ends lost 5 bases at V and 6 bases at J; junction bases unmatched: 6. CDR3 sequence reads: CASSARGPDEKLFF. CDR3 DNA sequence: TGTGCCAGTAGTGCTAGGGGGCCGGATGAAAAACTGTTTTTT. The variable domain in full, completed from reference TRBV19 and TRBJ1-4, reads DGGITQSPKYLFRKEGQNVTLSCEQNLNHDAMYWYRQDPGQGLRLIYYSQIVNDFQKGDIAEGYSVSREKKESFPLTVTSAQKNPTAFYLCASSARGPDEKLFFGSGTQLSVL.

A note on this clone: A read error may produce the germline difference seen at one junction end. This chain joins TRBV2 and TRBJ2-7; 9 bases align to TRBD1. The CDR3 totals 13 residues. Germline-derived CDR1 and CDR2 are SNHLY and FYNNEI. The CDR3 is CASSYLPRDRDAF. The CDR3 DNA is TGTGCCAGCAGTTACCTCCCCCGGGACAGGGATGCTTTC. The full variable domain, with the rest looked up from reference TRBV2 and TRBJ2-7, is EPEVTQTPSHQVTQMGQEVILRCVPISNHLYFYWYRQILGQKVEFLVSFYNNEISEKSEIFDDQFSVERPDGSNFTLKIRSTKLEDSAMYFCASSYLPRDRDAFGPGTRLTVT.

A remark on this clone: Because the CDR3 is missing its conserved closing phenylalanine or tryptophan, this is likely a read error. The V gene is TRBV7-9, the J gene TRBJ1-1; TRBD1 aligns across 7 bases. Germline trimming cut 2 bases from V and 0 bases from J; bases unmatched to any gene: 6. This CDR3 region has 16 residues. CDR1 SEHNR and CDR2 FQNEAQ come from the germline V gene (reference sequence). The chain's CDR3 is CASSLPKTGLNTEAFL. The CDR3 nucleotides are TGTGCCAGCAGCTTACCAAAGACAGGGCTGAACACTGAAGCTTTCCTT.

This clone was picked up a small number of times. This rearrangement joins TRBV6-5 to TRBJ2-1; 10 bases are a match to TRBD2. V shed 3 bases and J 2 bases; nucleotides not matched to a gene: 4. CDR1 and CDR2 (germline): MNHEY, SVGAGI. There are 16 residues in the CDR3. This CDR3 is CASSYQAGGAYNEQFF. CDR3 nucleotide sequence: TGTGCCAGCAGTTATCAAGCGGGGGGGGCCTACAATGAGCAGTTCTTC.

The V gene is TRBV11-2, the J gene TRBJ2-3; D might be TRBD2 (7 bases). Looked up from germline, CDR1 is SGHAT and CDR2 is FQNNGV. The CDR3 contains 16 residues. Trimming took 5 bases from V and 0 from J, leaving 15 bases between them. The CDR3 sequence is CASSPVRGGSTDTQYF. The CDR3 DNA follows: TGTGCCAGCAGCCCGGTAAGGGGGGGCAGCACAGATACGCAGTATTTT.

The J gene is TRBJ1-1, the V gene TRBV2; 7 nucleotides line up with TRBD1. This CDR3 region has 15 residues. CDR1 and CDR2 (germline): SNHLY, FYNNEI. J lost 1 base, V lost 8 bases, and 10 bases had no gene match. CDR3: CASDLLRGRNTEAFF. CDR3 DNA: TGTGCCAGCGACCTTCTGAGGGGGCGGAACACTGAAGCTTTCTTT.

The V gene is TRBV19, the J gene TRBJ2-3; D perhaps matches TRBD1 (5 bases). With 7 bases removed from V and 0 bases from J, the gap between germline ends came to 20 bases. Germline assignment: CDR1 LNHDA and CDR2 SQIVND (reference sequence). This CDR3 is built from 17 residues. In nucleotides, the CDR3 is TGTGCCAGTACTCCGACCCAGACAGTTCCTAGCACAGATACGCAGTATTTT. Translated, it gives CASTPTQTVPSTDTQYF.

The chain joins TRBV4-2 to TRBJ2-1, with D unresolved. Germline values: CDR1 LGHNA, CDR2 YNFKEQ. This CDR3 has 16 residues. V lost 1 base and J lost 0, with 10 bases in between. The CDR3 region has the DNA TGTGCCAGCAGCCAAGGACTGCCTAGCTCCTACAATGAGCAGTTCTTC. Its protein is CASSQGLPSSYNEQFF.

The chain joins TRBV18 to TRBJ1-1; D gene unclear. The CDR3 runs to 13 residues. V lost 1 base, J lost 3 bases, and 6 bases lay in between. The germline V gene encodes CDR1 KGHSH and CDR2 LQKENI. The CDR3 loop reads CASSPQRDTEAFF. Written as DNA, the CDR3 is TGTGCCAGCTCACCACAGAGGGACACTGAAGCTTTCTTT.

The rearrangement links TRBV19 to TRBJ2-3; 14 bases are a match to TRBD2. Trimming at V came to 2 bases and at J to 3 bases, leaving 4 bases not matched to a gene. The V gene's germline CDR1 is LNHDA and CDR2 SQIVND (reference sequence). CDR3 length: 17 amino acids. DNA for the CDR3: TGTGCCAGTAGTATACCTAGGACTAGCGGGGGGACAGATACGCAGTATTTT. Translation gives CASSIPRTSGGTDTQYF.

The CDR3 coding sequence is TGTGCCAGCAGCCCAGGAACTAGCGACTACAATGAGCAGTTCTTC. Amino acids: CASSPGTSDYNEQFF. This chain joins TRBV11-2 and TRBJ2-1; 7 bases fit TRBD2. Germline-derived CDR1 and CDR2 are SGHAT and FQNNGV. The length of the CDR3 is 15 residues. J lost 3 bases, V lost 5 bases, and 7 bases had no gene match.

This chain connects TRBV19 to TRBJ1-1; weak D call: TRBD1 (6 bases). CDR1 LNHDA and CDR2 SQIVND come from the germline V gene (reference sequence). Trimming removed 8 bases from V and 6 bases from J, with 10 bases in between. This CDR3 region has 11 residues. CDR3 sequence: CASLDRSEAFF. CDR3 DNA: TGTGCCAGTTTGGACAGATCTGAAGCTTTCTTT. The full variable domain, in which reference TRBV19 and TRBJ1-1 provide the parts outside the CDR3, is DGGITQSPKYLFRKEGQNVTLSCEQNLNHDAMYWYRQDPGQGLRLIYYSQIVNDFQKGDIAEGYSVSREKKESFPLTVTSAQKNPTAFYLCASLDRSEAFFGQGTRLTVV.

This clone occurred once. The gene calls are TRBV7-9 and TRBJ1-2; TRBD1 agrees at 9 bases. The J segment lost 8 bases and the V segment lost 1 base, leaving 11 bases of the junction unmatched. Germline values: CDR1 SEHNR, CDR2 FQNEAQ (reference sequence). The CDR3 runs to 16 residues. CDR3 region: CASSLEPATGGTGYTF. CDR3 nucleotide sequence: TGTGCCAGCAGCTTAGAACCAGCAACAGGGGGCACGGGCTACACCTTC.

In regard to this clone: At the DNA level, this CDR3 is encoded by other sequences in the same sample as well. This rearrangement joins TRBV5-8 to TRBJ1-1; the match to TRBD1 covers 10 bases. This CDR3 has 13 residues. Germline CDR1 reads SGHTS; CDR2 reads YDEGEE. Trimming cost V 4 bases and J 11 bases; bases outside gene matches: 8. The CDR3 region has the DNA TGTGCCAGCAGCCTGGACAGGGGGTTCGCGGCTTTCTTT. As protein: CASSLDRGFAAFF.